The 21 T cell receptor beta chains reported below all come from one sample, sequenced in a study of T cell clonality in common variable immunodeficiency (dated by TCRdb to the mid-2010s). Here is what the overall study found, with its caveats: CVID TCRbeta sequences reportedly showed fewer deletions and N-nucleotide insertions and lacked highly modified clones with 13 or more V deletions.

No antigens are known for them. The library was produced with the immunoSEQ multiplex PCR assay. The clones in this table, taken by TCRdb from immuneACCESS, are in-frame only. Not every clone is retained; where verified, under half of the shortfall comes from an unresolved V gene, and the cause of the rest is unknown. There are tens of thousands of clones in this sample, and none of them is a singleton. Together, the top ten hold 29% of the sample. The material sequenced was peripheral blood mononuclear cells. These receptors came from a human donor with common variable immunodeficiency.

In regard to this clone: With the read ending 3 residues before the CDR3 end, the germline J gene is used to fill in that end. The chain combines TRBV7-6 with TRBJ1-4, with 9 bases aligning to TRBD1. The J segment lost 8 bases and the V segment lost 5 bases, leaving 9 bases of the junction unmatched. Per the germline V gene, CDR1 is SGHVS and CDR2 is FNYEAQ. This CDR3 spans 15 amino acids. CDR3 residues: CASSPRGDRDEKLFF. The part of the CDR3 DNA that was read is TGTGCCAGCAGCCCCCGGGGGGACAGGGACGAAAAA.

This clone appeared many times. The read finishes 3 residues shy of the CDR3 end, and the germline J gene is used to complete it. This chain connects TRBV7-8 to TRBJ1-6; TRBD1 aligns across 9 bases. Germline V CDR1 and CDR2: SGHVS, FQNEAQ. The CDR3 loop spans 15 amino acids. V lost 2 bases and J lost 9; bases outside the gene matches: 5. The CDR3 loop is CASSLRTGDSSPLHF. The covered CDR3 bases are TGTGCCAGCAGCTTACGGACAGGGGATAGTTCACCC.

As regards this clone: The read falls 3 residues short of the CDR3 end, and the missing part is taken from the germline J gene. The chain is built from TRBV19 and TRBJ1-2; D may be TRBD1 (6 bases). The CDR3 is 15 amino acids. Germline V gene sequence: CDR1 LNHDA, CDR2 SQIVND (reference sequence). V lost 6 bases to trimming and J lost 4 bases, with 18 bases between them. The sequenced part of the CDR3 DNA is TGTGCCAGTAGGCGAGGGAAGGGGGTGAGCTATGGC. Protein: CASRRGKGVSYG. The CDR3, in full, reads CASRRGKGVSYGYTF.

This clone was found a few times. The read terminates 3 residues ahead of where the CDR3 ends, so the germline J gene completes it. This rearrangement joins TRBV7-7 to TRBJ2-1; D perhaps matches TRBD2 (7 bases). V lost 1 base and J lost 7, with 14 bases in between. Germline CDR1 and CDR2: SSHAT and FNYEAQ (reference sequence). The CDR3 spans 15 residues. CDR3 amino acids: CASSLEGGGLNEQFF. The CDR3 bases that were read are TGTGCCAGCAGCTTAGAGGGGGGGGGCCTGAATGAG.

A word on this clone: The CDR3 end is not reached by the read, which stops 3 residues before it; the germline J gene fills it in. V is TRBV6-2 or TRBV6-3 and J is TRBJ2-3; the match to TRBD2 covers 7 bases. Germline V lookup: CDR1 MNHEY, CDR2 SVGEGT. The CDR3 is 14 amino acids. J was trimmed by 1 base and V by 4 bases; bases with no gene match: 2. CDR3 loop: CASSSSGGTDTQYF. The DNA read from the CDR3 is TGTGCCAGCAGTTCCAGCGGGGGCACAGATACG.

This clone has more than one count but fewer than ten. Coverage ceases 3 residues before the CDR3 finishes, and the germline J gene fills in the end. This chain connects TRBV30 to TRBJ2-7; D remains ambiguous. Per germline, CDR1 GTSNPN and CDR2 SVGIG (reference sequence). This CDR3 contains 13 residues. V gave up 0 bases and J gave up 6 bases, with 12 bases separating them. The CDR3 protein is CAWSVPPLGEQYF. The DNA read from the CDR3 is TGTGCCTGGAGTGTACCCCCCCTAGGCGAG.

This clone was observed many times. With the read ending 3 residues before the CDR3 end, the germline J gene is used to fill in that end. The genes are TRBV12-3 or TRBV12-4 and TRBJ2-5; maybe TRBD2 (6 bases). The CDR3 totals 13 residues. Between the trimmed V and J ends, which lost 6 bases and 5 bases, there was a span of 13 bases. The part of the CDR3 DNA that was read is TGTGCCAGCAGCCTGACTAGTTTGGAGACC. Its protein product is CASSLTSLET. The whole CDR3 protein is CASSLTSLETQYF.

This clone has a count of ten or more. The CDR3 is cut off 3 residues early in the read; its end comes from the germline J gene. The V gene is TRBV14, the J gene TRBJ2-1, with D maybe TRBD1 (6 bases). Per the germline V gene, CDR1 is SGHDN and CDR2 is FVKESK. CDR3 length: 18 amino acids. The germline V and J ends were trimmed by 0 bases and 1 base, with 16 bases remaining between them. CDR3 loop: CASSQDEESTGSYNEQFF. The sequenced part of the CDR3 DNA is TGTGCCAGCAGCCAAGACGAGGAGTCGACAGGTTCCTACAATGAG.

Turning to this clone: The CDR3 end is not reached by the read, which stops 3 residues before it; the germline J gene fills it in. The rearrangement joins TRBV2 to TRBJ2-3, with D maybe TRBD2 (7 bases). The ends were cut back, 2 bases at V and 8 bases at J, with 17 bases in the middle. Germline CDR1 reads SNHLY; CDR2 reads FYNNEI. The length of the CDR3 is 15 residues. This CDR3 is CASSELIWRGGTQYF. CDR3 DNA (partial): TGTGCCAGCAGTGAATTAATATGGAGGGGGGGTACG.

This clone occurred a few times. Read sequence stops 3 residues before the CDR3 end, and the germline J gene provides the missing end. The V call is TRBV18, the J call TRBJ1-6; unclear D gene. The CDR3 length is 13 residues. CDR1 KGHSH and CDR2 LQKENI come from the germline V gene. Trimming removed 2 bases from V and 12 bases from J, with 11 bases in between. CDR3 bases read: TGTGCCAGCTCACCAGGTCGGCAGGAACCC. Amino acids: CASSPGRQEP. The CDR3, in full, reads CASSPGRQEPLHF.

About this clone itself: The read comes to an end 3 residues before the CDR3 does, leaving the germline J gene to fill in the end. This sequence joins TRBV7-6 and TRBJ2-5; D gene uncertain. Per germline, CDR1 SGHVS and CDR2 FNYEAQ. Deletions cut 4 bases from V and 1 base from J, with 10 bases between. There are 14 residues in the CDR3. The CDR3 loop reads CASSYLGGQETQYF. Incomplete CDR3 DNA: TGTGCCAGCAGCTACCTCGGCGGCCAAGAGACC.

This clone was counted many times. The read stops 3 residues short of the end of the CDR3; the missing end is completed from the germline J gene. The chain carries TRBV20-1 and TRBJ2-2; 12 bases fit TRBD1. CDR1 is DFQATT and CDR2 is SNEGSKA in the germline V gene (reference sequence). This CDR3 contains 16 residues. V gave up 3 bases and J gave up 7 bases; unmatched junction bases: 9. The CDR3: CSASPWDRGQGGELFF. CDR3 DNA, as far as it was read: TGCAGTGCTAGCCCTTGGGACAGGGGGCAGGGCGGGGAG.

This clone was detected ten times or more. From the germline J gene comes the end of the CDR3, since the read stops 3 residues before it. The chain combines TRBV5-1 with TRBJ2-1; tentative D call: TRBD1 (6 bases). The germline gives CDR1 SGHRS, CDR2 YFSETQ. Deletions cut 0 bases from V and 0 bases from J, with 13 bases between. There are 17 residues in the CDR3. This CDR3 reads CASSLGSGQRSYNEQFF. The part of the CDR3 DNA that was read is TGCGCCAGCAGCTTGGGGTCGGGACAACGCTCCTACAATGAG. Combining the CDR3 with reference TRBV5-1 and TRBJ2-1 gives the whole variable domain KAGVTQTPRYLIKTRGQQVTLSCSPISGHRSVSWYQQTPGQGLQFLFEYFSETQRNKGNFPGRFSGRQFSNSRSEMNVSTLELGDSALYLCASSLGSGQRSYNEQFFGPGTRLTVL.

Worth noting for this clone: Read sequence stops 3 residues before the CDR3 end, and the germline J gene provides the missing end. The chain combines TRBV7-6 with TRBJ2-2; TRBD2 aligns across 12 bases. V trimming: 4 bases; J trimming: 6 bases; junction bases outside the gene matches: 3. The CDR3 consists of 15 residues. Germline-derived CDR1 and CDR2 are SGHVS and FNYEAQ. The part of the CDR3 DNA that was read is TGTGCCAGCAGCTCTAGGACTAGCGGGGCCGGGGAG. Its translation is CASSSRTSGAGE. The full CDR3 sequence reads CASSSRTSGAGELFF.

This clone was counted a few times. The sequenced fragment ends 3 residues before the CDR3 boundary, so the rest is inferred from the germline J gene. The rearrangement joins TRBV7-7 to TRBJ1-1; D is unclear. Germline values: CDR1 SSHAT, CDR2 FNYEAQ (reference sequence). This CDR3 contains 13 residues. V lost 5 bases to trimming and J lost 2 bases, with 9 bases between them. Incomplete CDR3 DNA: TGTGCCAGCAGCCCGCAACTAAACACTGAA. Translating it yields CASSPQLNTE. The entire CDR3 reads CASSPQLNTEAFF.

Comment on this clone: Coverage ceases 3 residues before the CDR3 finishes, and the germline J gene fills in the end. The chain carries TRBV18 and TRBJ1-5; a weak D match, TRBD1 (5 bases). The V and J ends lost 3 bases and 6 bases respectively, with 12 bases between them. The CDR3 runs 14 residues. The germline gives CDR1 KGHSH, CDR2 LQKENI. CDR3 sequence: CASSPIRGGQPQHF. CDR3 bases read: TGTGCCAGCTCACCGATAAGGGGAGGTCAGCCC.

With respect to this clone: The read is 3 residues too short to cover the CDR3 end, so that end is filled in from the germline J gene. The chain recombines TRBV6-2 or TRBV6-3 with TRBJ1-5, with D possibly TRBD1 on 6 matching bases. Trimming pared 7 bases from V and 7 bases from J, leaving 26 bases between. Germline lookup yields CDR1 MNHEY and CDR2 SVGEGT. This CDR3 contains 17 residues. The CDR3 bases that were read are TGTGCCAGCACTGGGGACACTAGGACCCGGGTCAAACAGCCC. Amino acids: CASTGDTRTRVKQP. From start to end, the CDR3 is CASTGDTRTRVKQPQHF.

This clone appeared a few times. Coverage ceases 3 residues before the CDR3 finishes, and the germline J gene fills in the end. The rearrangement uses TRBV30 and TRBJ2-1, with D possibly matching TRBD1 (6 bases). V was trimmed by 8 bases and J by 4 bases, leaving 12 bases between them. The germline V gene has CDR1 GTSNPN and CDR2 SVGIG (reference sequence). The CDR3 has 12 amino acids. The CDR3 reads CAVNRDYNEQFF. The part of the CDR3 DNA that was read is TGTGCCGTAAACAGGGATTACAATGAG.

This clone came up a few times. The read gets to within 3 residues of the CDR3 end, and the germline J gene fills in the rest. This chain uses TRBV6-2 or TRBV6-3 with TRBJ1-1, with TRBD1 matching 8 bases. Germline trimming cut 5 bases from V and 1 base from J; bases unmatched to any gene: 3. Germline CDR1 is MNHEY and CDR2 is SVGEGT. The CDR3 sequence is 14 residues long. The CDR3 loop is CASSRTGRNTEAFF. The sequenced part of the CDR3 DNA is TGTGCCAGCAGTCGGACAGGGCGGAACACTGAA.

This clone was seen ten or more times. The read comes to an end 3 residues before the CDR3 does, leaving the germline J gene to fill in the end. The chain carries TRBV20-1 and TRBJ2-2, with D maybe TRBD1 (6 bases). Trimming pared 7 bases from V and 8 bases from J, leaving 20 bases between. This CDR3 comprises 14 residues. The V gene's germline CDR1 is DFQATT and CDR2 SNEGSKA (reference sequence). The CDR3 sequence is CSVRGQSPRGELFF. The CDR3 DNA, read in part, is TGCAGTGTTCGTGGACAGTCCCCACGGGGGGAG.

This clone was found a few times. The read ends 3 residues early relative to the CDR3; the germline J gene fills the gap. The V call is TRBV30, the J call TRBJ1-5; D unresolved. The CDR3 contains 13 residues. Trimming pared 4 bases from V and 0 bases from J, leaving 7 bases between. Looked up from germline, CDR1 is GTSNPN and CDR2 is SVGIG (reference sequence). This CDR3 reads CAWTTNSNQPQHF. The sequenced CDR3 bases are TGTGCCTGGACGACTAATAGCAATCAGCCC.